The 13 T cell receptor beta chains below come from one sample, sequenced in a study of identical twins. A single record per CDR3 protein comes from TCRdb applying MiXCR to the 5' RACE reads. The sample holds some 570,000 distinct CDR3 sequences, about 22% seen once. These sequences were also reported in another study, on yellow fever vaccine responses in identical twins.

Sequencing input: CD4+ T cells sorted from blood. The receptors originated from a woman between 18 and 30 years old in good health.

The chain has TRBV29-1 and TRBJ2-6; 9 bases fit TRBD1. After removal of 5 bases from V and 4 bases from J, the junction contained 3 bases not matched to a gene. This CDR3 spans 14 amino acids. Looked up from germline, CDR1 is SQVTM and CDR2 is ANQGSEA. DNA of the CDR3: TGCAGCGTTAGGACAGGGGCCGGGGCCAACGTCCTGACTTTC. Residues: CSVRTGAGANVLTF. The whole variable domain, filled in from reference TRBV29-1 and TRBJ2-6, reads SAVISQKPSRDICQRGTSLTIQCQVDSQVTMMFWYRQQPGQSLTLIATANQGSEATYESGFVIDKFPISRPNLTFSTLTVSNMSPEDSSIYLCSVRTGAGANVLTFGAGSRLTVL.

This clonotype was observed a few times. The rearrangement links TRBV4-1 to TRBJ2-1; D uncertain. CDR1 is MGHRA and CDR2 is YSYEKL in the germline V gene. Trimming took 6 bases from V and 6 from J, leaving 15 bases between them. This CDR3 region has 14 residues. CDR3: CASRAILKGNEQFF. DNA for the CDR3: TGCGCCAGCAGAGCGATCTTAAAGGGCAATGAGCAGTTCTTC.

In this sample, this clonotype turned up a few times. This chain joins TRBV7-9 and TRBJ2-2, with a weak D call TRBD2 (5 bases). V lost 5 bases and J lost 9, with 19 bases in between. This CDR3 comprises 15 residues. Germline V lookup: CDR1 SEHNR, CDR2 FQNEAQ (reference sequence). The DNA for the CDR3 is TGTGCCAGCAGCCATGGCACTAGGATCCCCTGGGAGCTGTTTTTT. This sequence encodes CASSHGTRIPWELFF.

The V gene is TRBV9, the J gene TRBJ2-5; a possible D gene is TRBD1 (6 bases). V lost 2 bases and J 3 bases, leaving 14 bases between the germline ends. Germline V gene lookup returns CDR1 SGDLS and CDR2 YYNGEE. The CDR3 extends over 15 amino acids. The CDR3 sequence: CASSVSGQTKETQYF. The CDR3 nucleotides are TGTGCCAGCAGCGTCTCGGGACAAACCAAAGAGACCCAGTACTTC. Supplemented by reference TRBV9 and TRBJ2-5, the full variable domain reads DSGVTQTPKHLITATGQRVTLRCSPRSGDLSVYWYQQSLDQGLQFLIQYYNGEERAKGNILERFSAQQFPDLHSELNLSSLELGDSALYFCASSVSGQTKETQYFGPGTRLLVL.

This rearrangement joins TRBV10-3 to TRBJ1-4; unclear D gene. The germline V gene encodes CDR1 ENHRY and CDR2 SYGVKD. CDR3 size: 15 residues. Trimming removed 2 bases from V and 6 bases from J, with 13 bases in between. Here the CDR3 reads CAISEDAGIYEKLFF. CDR3 DNA: TGTGCCATCAGTGAGGACGCGGGGATATATGAAAAACTGTTTTTT.

There are a few counts of this clonotype. The CDR3: CASSLVFFQNYEQYV. CDR3 sequence (DNA): TGTGCCAGCAGCTTAGTGTTTTTTCAGAACTACGAGCAGTACGTC. The rearrangement uses TRBV5-5 and TRBJ2-7; D unresolved. The CDR3 runs 15 residues. The V and J ends lost 2 bases and 3 bases respectively, with 15 bases between them. Germline loops: CDR1 SGHKS, CDR2 YYEKEE (reference sequence).

This clonotype was detected only a few times. V usage is TRBV10-3 and J usage is TRBJ1-1; D is unclear. V was pared by 3 bases and J by 11 bases, with 16 bases between. CDR3 length: 13 amino acids. Germline-derived CDR1 and CDR2 are ENHRY and SYGVKD. The CDR3 DNA reads as TGTGCCATCAGTGACCCAGCGGTGGTTGGGGCTTTCTTT. Translated: CAISDPAVVGAFF.

The chain links TRBV13 to TRBJ2-1; the D gene is possibly TRBD1 (7 bases). The germline gives CDR1 PRHDT, CDR2 FYEKMQ (reference sequence). The length of the CDR3 is 13 residues. V dropped 5 bases and J dropped 12 bases, with 17 bases sitting between them. CDR3 bases: TGTGCCAGCAGCGCGGGGACAGATCGCGCGCAGTTCTTC. It translates to CASSAGTDRAQFF.

The chain couples TRBV4-1 to TRBJ2-7, with 10 bases lining up with TRBD2. CDR3 length equals 13 residues. The germline gives CDR1 MGHRA, CDR2 YSYEKL. The V segment lost 8 bases and the J segment 7 bases; nucleotides outside the gene matches: 8. The CDR3 DNA reads as TGCGCCAGCGGCCGCCTAGCGGGAGAGGAGCAGTACTTC. This encodes CASGRLAGEEQYF.

Only a few counts were recorded for this clonotype. V is TRBV6-1 and J is TRBJ2-2; 7 bases line up with TRBD2. Germline CDR1 is MNHNS and CDR2 is SASEGT. CDR3 length equals 14 residues. V shed 4 bases and J 6 bases; nucleotides not matched to a gene: 5. The CDR3, as DNA: TGTGCCAGCAGTGTCCCTAGCGGTGCCGGGGAGCTGTTTTTT. Its protein product is CASSVPSGAGELFF.

This clonotype has a handful of counts. V is TRBV7-2 and J is TRBJ2-2; 8 nucleotides line up with TRBD2. The V gene's germline CDR1 is SGHTA and CDR2 FQGNSA. The CDR3 spans 16 residues. Losses at the gene ends were 2 bases for V and 2 bases for J; bases not matched to a gene: 4. The CDR3 is CASSLLLAVNTGELFF. The CDR3 DNA reads as TGTGCCAGCAGCTTATTACTAGCGGTCAACACCGGGGAGCTGTTTTTT.

This clonotype was observed a handful of times. The chain recombines TRBV9 with TRBJ2-1, with TRBD2 matching over 9 bases. This CDR3 spans 16 amino acids. V dropped 0 bases and J dropped 4; count of bases not matched to a gene: 5. The V gene's germline CDR1 is SGDLS and CDR2 YYNGEE. This CDR3 reads CASSVVGLAGYNEQFF. The DNA for the CDR3 is TGTGCCAGCAGCGTAGTGGGTCTAGCGGGGTACAATGAGCAGTTCTTC.

The J gene is TRBJ2-7, the V gene TRBV5-1; the D gene could be TRBD1 or TRBD2 (5 bases each). Trimming cost V 0 bases and J 6 bases, with 13 bases left between them. From germline, CDR1 is SGHRS and CDR2 YFSETQ. The CDR3 spans 14 residues. CDR3 sequence reads: CASSLDPGRGEQYV. CDR3 nucleotides: TGCGCCAGCAGCTTGGATCCGGGACGGGGCGAGCAGTACGTC.